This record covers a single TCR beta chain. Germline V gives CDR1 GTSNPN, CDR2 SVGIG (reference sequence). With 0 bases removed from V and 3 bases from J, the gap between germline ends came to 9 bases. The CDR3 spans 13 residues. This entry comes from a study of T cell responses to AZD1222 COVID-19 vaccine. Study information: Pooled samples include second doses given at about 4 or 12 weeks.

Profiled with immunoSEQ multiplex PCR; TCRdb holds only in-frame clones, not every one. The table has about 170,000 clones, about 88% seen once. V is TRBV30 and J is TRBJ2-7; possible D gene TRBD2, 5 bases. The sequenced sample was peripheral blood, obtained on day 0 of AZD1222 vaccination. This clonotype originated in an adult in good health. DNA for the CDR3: TGTGCCTGGAGTGTGCTTCGGGGCTACGAGCAGTACTTC. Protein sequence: CAWSVLRGYEQYF.